The source of this T cell receptor beta chain is a study of blood T cell repertoires in COVID-19. Per the authors' pipeline: Amplification of reference gene primers provided the estimated nucleated cell counts. Only in-frame clones appear in the TCRdb table, and some are missing; sequencing was by immunoSEQ multiplex PCR. That table is the source of V, J and clone size, and D and trimming were worked out from the DNA. This repertoire shows roughly 72,000 clones, 60% to 85% found once; its top ten account for roughly 5.9%. Germline CDR1 SGHRS, CDR2 YFSETQ. Trimming removed 9 bases from V and 8 bases from J, with 17 bases in between. The CDR3 totals 12 residues.

The chain uses TRBV5-1 and TRBJ1-2, with a possible D match to TRBD1 (5 bases). This clonotype was sampled from an elderly woman with active or convalescent COVID-19. Sequenced input: peripheral blood. The CDR3 DNA is TGCGCCAATCCCTGGGGGGTCTGGGGCTACACCTTC. Translation: CANPWGVWGYTF.